These T cell receptor beta chains were read from a single sample in a study of T cells after yellow fever vaccination. Each CDR3 protein gets one entry after TCRdb re-called the 5' RACE reads with MiXCR. There are about 320,000 distinct CDR3 sequences in the sample; approximately 4% occur only once, and roughly a fifth lies in the top ten. Sequences were derived from PBMCs, sampled 15 days after the yellow fever booster vaccination. Receptors originate from a man between 18 and 35 years old who received the YFV17D yellow fever vaccine. Each CDR3 is given with its conserved first and last residue. The D gene is left open where the match is weak. Expanded clones get a size class; other rows say once, few or many, or leave the size out.

DNA,CDR3,size,J,length,D,V
TGCGCCAGCAGCCGGGAGTCTGCAGGGCGCACAGATACGCAGTATTTT,CASSRESAGRTDTQYF,many,TRBJ2-3,16,.,TRBV4-1
TGTGCTAGTGGTTTGGTTGGGGGGTTGGACACTGAAGCTTTCTTT,CASGLVGGLDTEAFF,many,TRBJ1-1,15,.,TRBV12-5
TGTGCCAGCAGTACAAATTCAGGGGTTGGTGGCTACACCTTC,CASSTNSGVGGYTF,many,TRBJ1-2,14,.,TRBV6-5
TGTGCCAGCAGCCATAGCGGGGGCCTGTACCAAGAGACCCAGTACTTC,CASSHSGGLYQETQYF,few,TRBJ2-5,16,TRBD2,TRBV5-6
TGCGCCAGCAGTGAGACGGGGGACTTTCCTAGGGGTTCCTACGAGCAGTACTTC,CASSETGDFPRGSYEQYF,many,TRBJ2-7,18,.,TRBV10-1
TGCGCCAGCAGCCAGACAGCGGGAAGAAGGGGAGACATTCAGTACTTC,CASSQTAGRRGDIQYF,many,TRBJ2-4,16,TRBD2,TRBV4-1
TGTGCCAGCTCATCCAGGGAAATCTCCTACAATGAGCAGTTCTTC,CASSSREISYNEQFF,few,TRBJ2-1,15,.,TRBV18
TGTGCCAGCAGCTTGGCCGGGACTAGCGGGGTTAATGAGCAGTTCTTC,CASSLAGTSGVNEQFF,many,TRBJ2-1,16,TRBD2,TRBV7-2
TGCAGTGCTACCTCCGGGGGAGGCACAGATACGCAGTATTTT,CSATSGGGTDTQYF,few,TRBJ2-3,14,.,TRBV20-1
TGTGCCAGCAGGGTCCCGGACAGTGATGGCTACACCTTC,CASRVPDSDGYTF,few,TRBJ1-2,13,.,TRBV7-9
TGTGCCAGCAGCCCCCTGTTGGGCGGGGGGCCCACAGATACGCAGTATTTT,CASSPLLGGGPTDTQYF,few,TRBJ2-3,17,TRBD2,TRBV7-2
TGTGCCACCAGCAGAGATGCTCGGAATTCACCCCTCCACTTT,CATSRDARNSPLHF,many,TRBJ1-6,14,.,TRBV15
TGTGCCAGCAGTGCAGGGACAGGGGAAATGGCATATAATTCACCCCTCCACTTT,CASSAGTGEMAYNSPLHF,.,TRBJ1-6,18,TRBD1,TRBV6-4
TGCGCCAGCAGCTCCGTTGGACAAACTGGCGGGGAGCTGTTTTTT,CASSSVGQTGGELFF,many,TRBJ2-2,15,.,TRBV5-1
TGTGCCAGCAGCTTAGGGGCTGTGAACACTGAAGCTTTCTTT,CASSLGAVNTEAFF,many,TRBJ1-1,14,.,TRBV7-2
TGCAGTGCCCCCCGGGGCGGGGAGAACACCGGGGAGCTGTTTTTT,CSAPRGGENTGELFF,many,TRBJ2-2,15,.,TRBV20-1
TGTGCCAGCAGCTCAGGGACTAGCGTTTACAATGAGCAGTTCTTC,CASSSGTSVYNEQFF,.,TRBJ2-1,15,TRBD2,TRBV7-3
TGTGCCAGCAGCGCGACCCCGGGACTAGCGCTTCCAGATACGCAGTATTTT,CASSATPGLALPDTQYF,.,TRBJ2-3,17,TRBD2,TRBV13
TGCGCCAGCAGCCAAGGACGAGGGCAGGCGCTCAATTACTATGGCTACACCTTC,CASSQGRGQALNYYGYTF,many,TRBJ1-2,18,.,TRBV4-3
TGTGCCAGCAGCTTGGCACGGTATAGCAATCAGCCCCAGCATTTT,CASSLARYSNQPQHF,few,TRBJ1-5,15,.,TRBV5-5
TGTGCCATCAGTGAGCCTGTCACAGATACGCAGTATTTT,CAISEPVTDTQYF,.,TRBJ2-3,13,.,TRBV10-3
TGCAGCGTTGAAGAGTGGACAGGGGTCTACAATGAGCAGTTCTTC,CSVEEWTGVYNEQFF,few,TRBJ2-1,15,TRBD1,TRBV29-1
TGCGCCAGCAGCCAAGATAGTTCCCCCACTGAAGCTTTCTTT,CASSQDSSPTEAFF,few,TRBJ1-1,14,.,TRBV4-3
TGCGCCAGCAGCTTGAACAGCGGGGGGGATACAGATACGCAGTATTTT,CASSLNSGGDTDTQYF,many,TRBJ2-3,16,TRBD2,TRBV5-1
TGCGCCAGCAGCCAAGAAGAGGACACCCCCGGGGAAAAACTGTTTTTT,CASSQEEDTPGEKLFF,.,TRBJ1-4,16,.,TRBV4-1
TGTGCCAGCAGTTTAGTGACAGGGATGGCCACTGAAGCTTTCTTT,CASSLVTGMATEAFF,many,TRBJ1-1,15,TRBD1,TRBV27
TGCGCCAGCAGCAGTGCTAGCGGGGGGGGAGTCGATACGCAGTATTTT,CASSSASGGGVDTQYF,many,TRBJ2-3,16,TRBD2,TRBV5-1
TGCAGTGCTAGAGCAGGGCCCTCAGATTCACCCCTCCACTTT,CSARAGPSDSPLHF,many,TRBJ1-6,14,.,TRBV20-1
TGCAGCGCCGGACAGGGGGTAGAGACTGAAGCTTTCTTT,CSAGQGVETEAFF,many,TRBJ1-1,13,TRBD1,TRBV29-1
TGTGCCAGCAGCCGAGCCGGGACTTCGGGAAACACCATATATTTT,CASSRAGTSGNTIYF,.,TRBJ1-3,15,.,TRBV11-2
TGTGCTAGCAGCCCCACCCTCGGGCGGGAAGAGACCCAGTACTTC,CASSPTLGREETQYF,many,TRBJ2-5,15,.,TRBV7-7
TGCGCCAGCAGTCCGGTCGGGAATGAGCAGTTCTTC,CASSPVGNEQFF,few,TRBJ2-1,12,.,TRBV23-1
TGTGCCAGCAGCTCGTCCCAGGGAGAGACCCAGTACTTC,CASSSSQGETQYF,many,TRBJ2-5,13,.,TRBV5-6
TGTGCCACCAGCAGAGATCCGGGGGCCGGGGAGACCCAGTACTTC,CATSRDPGAGETQYF,many,TRBJ2-5,15,.,TRBV15
TGCGCCAGCAGCCAGGGACAAGCGAACACTGAAGCTTTCTTT,CASSQGQANTEAFF,.,TRBJ1-1,14,.,TRBV5-1
TGTGCCAGCTCACCCGCCGCCGGCGGCTCTGGAAACACCATATATTTT,CASSPAAGGSGNTIYF,few,TRBJ1-3,16,.,TRBV18
TGCGCCAGCAGCTTGGCCTTGGGACAGATCTACAATGAGCAGTTCTTC,CASSLALGQIYNEQFF,many,TRBJ2-1,16,TRBD1,TRBV5-1
TGTGCCAGCAGCACCTCGGGACTTCAAGAGACCCAGTACTTC,CASSTSGLQETQYF,many,TRBJ2-5,14,.,TRBV7-2
TGTGCCAGCAGTTTATCGGTAGGACAGGGGCCGTACGAGCAGTACTTC,CASSLSVGQGPYEQYF,.,TRBJ2-7,16,TRBD1,TRBV27
TGTGCCAGCAGTTTCGGGACAGGGGGAACCTACGAGCAGTACTTC,CASSFGTGGTYEQYF,many,TRBJ2-7,15,TRBD1,TRBV27
TGTGCCAGCAGCTCCCGGGGGGGCAACAATGAGCAGTTCTTC,CASSSRGGNNEQFF,few,TRBJ2-1,14,TRBD2,TRBV5-4
TGTGCCATCAGTGATCTTACGGTGTGGATGTTT,CAISDLTVWMF,many,TRBJ2-2,11,.,TRBV10-3
TGTGCCAGCAGCCCGACAGTGTCCTACGAGCAGTACTTC,CASSPTVSYEQYF,many,TRBJ2-7,13,.,TRBV7-3
TGTGCCAGCAGCCGGGGTGGATCTGGGGCCAACGTCCTGACTTTC,CASSRGGSGANVLTF,few,TRBJ2-6,15,.,TRBV7-9
TGCGCCAGCAGCCAACCCTCGGCAGGGCCCTATGGCTACACCTTC,CASSQPSAGPYGYTF,few,TRBJ1-2,15,.,TRBV4-1
TGTGCCAGCAGCTTTGGCGAACAGGGGAGCACAGATACGCAGTATTTT,CASSFGEQGSTDTQYF,few,TRBJ2-3,16,TRBD1,TRBV7-2
TGTGCCAGCAGCCAAGATGTGGCGGGGGGCCCCAGGGATACGCAGTATTTT,CASSQDVAGGPRDTQYF,.,TRBJ2-3,17,TRBD2,TRBV14
TGTGCCAGCAGCTACGAGCGGGGGGGAACCTACAATGAGCAGTTCTTC,CASSYERGGTYNEQFF,many,TRBJ2-1,16,TRBD2,TRBV5-6
TGTGCCAGCAGTGAAAGGGTTACAACTTCCACAGATACGCAGTATTTT,CASSERVTTSTDTQYF,many,TRBJ2-3,16,.,TRBV25-1
TGTGCCAGCAGCCAAGAATGGCGGGCACAGCCCCAGCATTTT,CASSQEWRAQPQHF,many,TRBJ1-5,14,.,TRBV4-2
TGTGCCAGCAGCCGTACCGGTACAGGGGGCGGGGGCTACACCTTC,CASSRTGTGGGGYTF,.,TRBJ1-2,15,TRBD1,TRBV7-2
TGTGCCAGCAGCCCGGGGACTTTCCAAGAGACCCAGTACTTC,CASSPGTFQETQYF,many,TRBJ2-5,14,.,TRBV9
TGTGCCAGCAGCTTAGCGGGCGCAGATACGCAGTATTTT,CASSLAGADTQYF,many,TRBJ2-3,13,.,TRBV7-2
TGTGCCAGCAGTGAAAGGCGGGGGGGCACAGATACGCAGTATTTT,CASSERRGGTDTQYF,few,TRBJ2-3,15,TRBD2,TRBV2
TGTGCCAGCAGTTACGCGGGAGGGCCTCGGGCAGATACGCAGTATTTT,CASSYAGGPRADTQYF,.,TRBJ2-3,16,TRBD2,TRBV6-5
TGTGCCAGCAGTTCGGAGAGGGTTTTCGATGGCTACACCTTC,CASSSERVFDGYTF,many,TRBJ1-2,14,.,TRBV12-3/TRBV12-4
TGCGCCAGCAGCCCGGGACAGGGAAGGAACTATGGCTACACCTTC,CASSPGQGRNYGYTF,few,TRBJ1-2,15,TRBD1,TRBV5-1
TGTGCCATCAGCGATGACAGGGGTGCTTCACCCCTCCACTTT,CAISDDRGASPLHF,many,TRBJ1-6,14,TRBD1,TRBV10-3
TGCGCCAGCAGCTTGGCCGCTAGCGGATACGAGCAGTACTTC,CASSLAASGYEQYF,many,TRBJ2-7,14,TRBD2,TRBV5-1
TGCGCCAGCAGCCAAGAACCCAGTACGAAGGCCAAAAACATTCAGTACTTC,CASSQEPSTKAKNIQYF,many,TRBJ2-4,17,.,TRBV4-3